Sequencing of this TCR beta chain was carried out in a study of cytomegalovirus exposure and HLA in healthy donors (dated by TCRdb to 2015 to 2018). Regarding the study in general: An earlier analysis of 587 of the donors reported approximately 300 Gb of sequence data and approximately 120 million unique TCR beta sequences obtained from some 170 million T cells. An early release covering roughly 580 HLA-typed donors comprised approximately 300 gigabases of sequencing data and about 90 million unique TCR sequences. Among the roughly 370 genotyped donors, under 90% belonged to the genetic ancestry cluster associated with self-reported Caucasian donors. The study aimed to test whether signatures of past pathogen exposure could be identified by cataloging public T cell receptors. Using immunosequencing, the study profiled T cell repertoires from about 650 subjects and related those repertoires to cytomegalovirus serostatus. A separate validation cohort of over 95 different subjects was used in addition to the roughly 670-subject first cohort. High-throughput TCR immunosequencing, statistical association of individual TCRs with disease status, and machine learning were combined to predict cytomegalovirus infection status. In a later analysis, previously published TCR beta repertoires from roughly 710 donors were re-analyzed and high-resolution HLA genotyping was added so that TCR occurrence patterns could be studied. The later analysis used no new phenotypic data to find candidate immune exposures, relying instead on TCR beta sequences and their occurrence across donors. An earlier analysis of fewer than 700 of the donors applied high-throughput TCR beta sequencing to assess whether each TCR beta V gene segment acted as functional or pseudogenic. Donor age, sex, ethnicity and CMV serostatus were compiled together with the repertoire data. A later genetic analysis used genome-wide SNP genotypes for about 60% of the roughly 700 donors, treating that subset as a discovery cohort. All discovery cohort repertoires had been generated using a single sequencing platform. HLA typing included class I and class II loci at four-digit resolution. The number of typed donors differed by locus: roughly 629-640 for A, B, C, DRB1 and DQB1; 500 to 550 for DQA1; some 590 for DPA1; and roughly 470 for DPB1. Four to six DR-DQ haplotypes were handled as single units for association and clustering, since linkage in the cohort was strong. On average, about 200,000 unique TCR beta nucleotide sequences were sequenced per donor among 398 genotyped donors of the cohort, with about 17% of those sequences being non-productive.

Summary of the overall study and its limitations: In both the original and validation cohorts, the classifier was reported to diagnose cytomegalovirus status with high specificity and sensitivity. Compared with the 666-donor mean, donors in an Asian-associated ancestry cluster had fewer N-insertions in productive TCRs, according to a later genetic analysis. HLA typing was unavailable for some donors at each locus, so association tests used only the typed subset. Because counts were too low, roughly 18 rarely observed V segments, including chromosome 9 orphons, were left out of the earlier analysis of some 600 of the donors. For the cohort, immune exposure information was limited to CMV serostatus. A few of the identified cytomegalovirus-associated TCR beta chains were confirmed in vitro to be specific for cytomegalovirus antigens. In a later analysis, around 17,000 TCR beta sequences were associated with specific HLA alleles at a false discovery rate of 0.05. Correlated functional status among segregating V segments might be attributable to linkage disequilibrium, but an unknown experimental factor could not be ruled out. A cluster of highly shared sequence variants was judged likely to represent a technical artifact of the sequencing pipeline. A later analysis found that HLA-associated TCR beta chains were more clonally expanded and had lower generation probabilities than equally common non-associated chains. According to the authors, the approach could potentially be generalized to other disease states and immunological phenotypes. When HLA alleles, especially DR and DQ, strongly co-occurred, TCR associations were difficult to assign to individual alleles. In this cohort, only TCR beta chains were sequenced, and detectable features were limited by the absence of alpha or paired-chain data. According to a later analysis, parvovirus B19, influenza, CMV and Epstein-Barr virus appeared linked to several top co-occurrence clusters. A further reported finding was that TCR beta sequences accurately predicted the HLA-A and HLA-B alleles for most subjects in the first cohort. In the study, 150 to 200 TCR beta chains were listed as associated with cytomegalovirus. Some IMGT-functional V segments, including TRBV6-2 and TRBV6-3, could not be distinguished by the 87-base-pair reads and were therefore excluded. In an earlier analysis of 500 to 650 of the donors, most TCR beta V segments appeared in productive rearrangements about 90% or about 30% of the time, broadly matching IMGT annotations. In a later analysis, most CMV-associated TCR beta chains were found to appear HLA-restricted, with HLA associations seemingly driven largely by CMV exposure. Most TCR sequences were seen in very few donors, while some public TCRs were found in many individuals. The presence/absence analyses assumed that sequencing depth was roughly uniform across donors, and that assumption may not be true. According to a later analysis, TCR association rates differed among HLA loci, with DRB1 alleles showing the most associated TCRs and HLA-C alleles showing the fewest. An association between a missense DCLRE1C variant and V-gene and J-gene trimming of TCR beta chains was found in a later genetic analysis and replicated in an independent cohort.

Note on this clone: What antigen it recognizes has not been identified.

The CDR3 numbers 15 residues from cysteine through phenylalanine. Only the CDR3 portion is preserved as DNA: 45 bases, with reading frame beginning at the first base. The germline ends are 12 bases apart after V is trimmed by 0 bases and J by 6 bases. The germline V gene (reference sequence) yields MNHNY for CDR1 and SVGAGI for CDR2. Receptor libraries were prepared by the immunoSEQ multiplex PCR assay. For the multiplex PCR, a mixture combining 60 forward primers for TCR Vbeta segments and 13 reverse primers for TCR Jbeta segments was used. A multiplex PCR assay on genomic DNA amplified the CDR3 region of rearranged TCR beta genes. The amplified TCR beta libraries were sequenced on the Illumina HiSeq System as 87-base-pair reads. Per the source publication's procedure: A later analysis tallied about 77 million unique TCR beta chains across the 666 repertoires, and 10 million to 11 million of those chains were shared by two or more donors. Raw reads were error-corrected and collapsed into unique sequences by a nearest-neighbor algorithm in which closely related sequences were merged to remove PCR and sequencing errors. To assign V, D and J gene segments, CDR3 sequences were aligned to IMGT reference sequences. Each retained sequence needed at least a six-nucleotide match to both a V gene segment and a J gene segment. A rearrangement counted as productive if the CDR3 had no stop codons and remained in frame with V and J, and every other rearrangement counted as non-productive. CDR3 was defined according to IMGT convention as the region running from the second conserved V-encoded cysteine to the conserved J-encoded phenylalanine. The earlier analysis of about 590 of the donors excluded sequences that lacked an unambiguous match to a single V gene segment. An earlier analysis of several hundred of the donors called V segments functional above 56.7% productive rearrangements and segregating when the between-donor standard deviation exceeded 5%. To diagnose cytomegalovirus status from the catalog of TCR beta chain sequences, a statistical classification framework was built. In a later analysis, TCR nucleotide sequences were compared against IMGT/GENE-DB human TR gene sequences so that V and J genes could be assigned. Using the TCRdist pipeline, a later analysis assigned CDR3 sequences along with most-parsimonious VDJ recombination scenarios. In a later analysis, every TCR beta chain was defined by the combination of its CDR3 amino acid sequence and its V-gene family, and reads without a unique V-gene family were dropped. As a way to deal with suspected cross-contamination and a sequencing artifact, a later analysis dropped approximately 590 nucleotide sequences that were highly shared and had low generation probability. For each public chain, a later analysis derived a clonal expansion index from normalized ranks of inferred template counts within each repertoire. In a later analysis, generation probabilities were computed using a VDJ recombination model fitted to out-of-frame rearrangements, and the results were checked against IGoR. A later analysis scored TCR-TCR, TCR-HLA and TCR-CMV co-occurrence with hypergeometric tests, applying a repertoire-size bias correction to TCR pairs. A later analysis estimated false discovery rates by permuting HLA or CMV assignments 20 times. In a later analysis, co-occurring TCRs were grouped with DBSCAN, and TCRdist sequence similarity was added when clustering was performed within HLA-allele-positive subsets. Repertoires with fewer than 30,000 or more than 120,000 public chains, plus five repertoires with anomalous nucleotide sharing, were excluded from co-occurrence clustering. TCRdb took this table from immuneACCESS and kept in-frame rearrangements with V and J called. Such tables lack part of the clones; where checked against another copy, unresolved V genes explain under half of the gap, and the rest is unexplained. The V and J calls and clone size come from that table; D and trimming were worked out from the DNA. The table kept for this sample lists about 91,000 clones. 3% to 4% of the sample lies in the top ten.

In total, 630 or so healthy bone marrow donors made up the cohort. Cohort members were all nominally healthy when sampled, although unrecorded immune exposures were likely present. The donor was CMV seronegative and belonged to the group of 352 seronegative cohort members. Each donor provided a peripheral blood sample, and peripheral blood mononuclear cells were used for TCR beta sequencing. The Qiagen DNeasy Blood Extraction Kit was used to extract genomic DNA from the blood cell samples. The TCR originated in a woman younger than 45 in good health and CMV-seronegative. This chain is built from TRBV6-6 and TRBJ2-1; perhaps TRBD2 is the D gene, with 6 bases matching. The sequencing input was PBMCs. Here is the DNA: TGTGCCAGCAGTTACTCGGGCGGGGTGGGCAATGAGCAGTTCTTC. This yields the protein CASSYSGGVGNEQFF.